The rows below give T cell receptor beta chains drawn from one sample of a study of cytomegalovirus exposure and HLA in healthy donors. The table came from immunoSEQ multiplex PCR; TCRdb's copy has only in-frame clones and leaves some out. This table holds about 180,000 clones, approximately 86% found once. Sequencing input: PBMCs. These receptors were obtained from a man aged 18 to 30 in good health and CMV-seropositive. CDR3s include the opening cysteine and the closing phenylalanine or tryptophan. A D gene is named only where the DNA matches it firmly. Where a row states a size, it is once, few, many or the class of an expanded clone; other rows omit it.

j_call clone_size v_call d_call cdr3_aa cdr3_nt
TRBJ2-1 - TRBV7-9 - CATGDSRNEQFF TGTGCCACCGGGGACTCCCGCAATGAGCAGTTCTTC
TRBJ2-7 - TRBV5-8 TRBD2 CASSPHPGGPYEQYF TGTGCCAGCAGCCCACACCCGGGAGGGCCGTACGAGCAGTACTTC
TRBJ1-4 once TRBV2 TRBD1 CASSDNGQGNEKLFF TGTGCCAGCAGTGATAACGGACAGGGGAATGAAAAACTGTTTTTT
TRBJ1-1 - TRBV28 TRBD1 CASTSGGRSAFF TGTGCCAGCACCTCAGGGGGGAGGTCGGCTTTCTTT
TRBJ1-4 - TRBV5-1 - CASRANDEKLFF TGCGCCAGCAGGGCAAACGATGAAAAACTGTTTTTT
TRBJ2-4 - TRBV11-3 TRBD1 CASSLEDRGNIQYF TGTGCCAGCAGCTTAGAGGACAGGGGGAACATTCAGTACTTC
TRBJ2-3 - TRBV7-2 - CASSFRFRTDTQYF TGTGCCAGCAGCTTCAGGTTCCGCACAGATACGCAGTATTTT
TRBJ1-2 few TRBV7-9 TRBD1 CASRATGPTEVGYTF TGTGCCAGCAGGGCGACAGGGCCGACCGAGGTTGGCTACACCTTC
TRBJ1-4 - TRBV6-4 - CASSESRTLAPPKLFF TGTGCCAGCAGTGAGTCCCGGACTTTAGCCCCGCCAAAACTGTTTTTT
TRBJ1-5 - TRBV18 TRBD1 CASSPGDSGQPQHF TGTGCCAGCTCACCAGGGGACAGCGGACAGCCCCAGCATTTT
TRBJ2-7 - TRBV18 TRBD1 CASSPPTGPSYEQYF TGTGCCAGCTCACCCCCGACAGGGCCCTCCTACGAGCAGTACTTC
TRBJ1-5 - TRBV5-1 TRBD1 CASSLERDSVNQPQHF TGCGCCAGCAGCTTGGAACGGGACAGTGTAAACCAGCCCCAGCATTTT
TRBJ2-1 - TRBV5-6 TRBD2 CASSNGLALWDEQFF TGTGCCAGCAGCAACGGACTAGCCCTCTGGGATGAGCAGTTCTTC
TRBJ1-2 - TRBV27 TRBD1 CASSSPGQGGNYGYTF TGTGCCAGCAGTAGCCCGGGACAGGGGGGGAATTATGGCTACACCTTC
TRBJ1-2 - TRBV18 - CASSPQGDYGYTF TGTGCCAGCTCACCGCAGGGTGACTATGGCTACACCTTC
TRBJ2-3 - TRBV7-2 - CASSLNFGGFEDTQYF TGTGCCAGCAGCTTAAACTTCGGGGGTTTCGAGGATACGCAGTATTTT
TRBJ1-2 - TRBV2 - CASSVGTNYGYTF TGTGCCAGCAGTGTGGGCACTAACTATGGCTACACCTTC
TRBJ1-2 - TRBV19 - CASSPTGYGYTF TGTGCCAGTAGTCCCACGGGTTATGGCTACACCTTC
TRBJ1-1 - TRBV13 - CASRERGGAEAFF TGTGCCAGCAGAGAAAGGGGTGGAGCTGAAGCTTTCTTT
TRBJ2-1 - TRBV7-3 - CASSLLVVNEQFF TGTGCCAGCAGCTTATTGGTAGTAAATGAGCAGTTCTTC
TRBJ1-4 - TRBV30 - CAWSVRFRVREKLFF TGTGCCTGGAGTGTACGATTCAGGGTTCGTGAAAAACTGTTTTTT
TRBJ1-4 - TRBV9 TRBD1 CASSRTGGIEKLFF TGTGCCAGCAGCCGGACAGGGGGGATTGAAAAACTGTTTTTT
TRBJ2-5 once TRBV15 TRBD1 CATSRVPPGGGETQYF TGTGCCACCAGCAGAGTTCCCCCAGGGGGCGGAGAGACCCAGTACTTC
TRBJ1-5 - TRBV19 - CASSLDFGGIEPQHF TGTGCCAGTAGTTTGGACTTCGGGGGGATCGAGCCCCAGCATTTT
TRBJ2-1 - TRBV20-1 - CSVGSGKQFF TGCAGTGTTGGTTCGGGAAAGCAGTTCTTC
TRBJ1-3 - TRBV27 TRBD1 CASSSHGTGGNTIYF TGTGCCAGCAGTTCACATGGGACAGGGGGAAACACCATATATTTT
TRBJ1-1 - TRBV5-1 - CASSFQGKTEAFF TGCGCCAGCAGCTTCCAGGGGAAAACTGAAGCTTTCTTT
TRBJ1-1 once TRBV5-6 TRBD1 CASSLGTGSTEAFF TGTGCCAGCAGCTTAGGGACAGGGAGCACTGAAGCTTTCTTT
TRBJ1-1 once TRBV6-5 TRBD1 CASSLADRDTEAFF TGTGCCAGCAGTCTCGCGGACAGGGACACTGAAGCTTTCTTT
TRBJ2-1 - TRBV4-3 TRBD2 CASSQGKLAGYSYNEQFF TGCGCCAGCAGCCAAGGAAAACTAGCGGGATATTCCTACAATGAGCAGTTCTTC
TRBJ1-5 - TRBV9 - CASSVSGAGEPQHF TGTGCCAGCAGTGTGAGTGGAGCTGGTGAGCCCCAGCATTTT
TRBJ2-5 - TRBV5-8 - CASSHQGQFQETQYF TGTGCCAGCAGCCATCAAGGACAGTTTCAAGAGACCCAGTACTTC
TRBJ1-1 - TRBV4-2 TRBD1 CASSQRQGNTEAFF TGTGCCAGCAGCCAAAGACAGGGGAACACTGAAGCTTTCTTT
TRBJ1-1 - TRBV25-1 - CASSASDRVRAFF TGTGCCAGCAGTGCCTCGGACAGAGTGCGGGCTTTCTTT
TRBJ2-7 - TRBV11-2 - CASSSDQGVGEHF TGTGCCAGCAGCTCAGACCAGGGTGTAGGTGAGCACTTC
TRBJ1-2 few TRBV29-1 - CSVEDYDGYTF TGCAGCGTTGAAGATTATGATGGCTACACCTTC
TRBJ2-3 - TRBV7-9 - CASSLRGAVTDTQYF TGTGCCAGCAGCTTACGGGGGGCTGTCACAGATACGCAGTATTTT